This T cell receptor (beta chain) was retrieved from a study of T cell responses to AZD1222 COVID-19 vaccine. Clones were read by immunoSEQ multiplex PCR, and TCRdb kept only the in-frame ones, dropping some. The sample lists about 110,000 clones; under 95% were seen once. A note on this clone: Its antigen is still unknown.

V was pared by 2 bases and J by 0 bases, with 3 bases of the junction left unmatched. There are 14 residues in the CDR3. The V gene's germline CDR1 is GTSNPN and CDR2 SVGIG (reference sequence). Regarding the study as a whole: Once two AZD1222 doses were given, Spike-specific TCR breadth and depth went up.

This receptor was obtained from an adult in good health. Sample: peripheral blood, taken on day 0 of AZD1222 vaccination. This rearrangement joins TRBV30 to TRBJ1-2; TRBD1 matches 7 bases. Written as DNA, the CDR3 is TGTGCCTGGAGTCCTGGGACAGCTAACTATGGCTACACCTTC. Protein: CAWSPGTANYGYTF.